These 27 T cell receptor beta chains share one sample of origin, sequenced in a study of response to subunit inactivated influenza vaccine. From the RT-PCR reads, TCRdb called clonotypes with MiXCR, one entry per CDR3 protein. The sample holds about 650,000 distinct CDR3 sequences; 11% to 15% are singletons and the top ten take 7.5% to 8%. This specimen was PBMCs from blood, taken around 14 days before vaccination. These receptors all stem from a man aged 45-60 years who received an inactivated influenza vaccine.

This chain joins TRBV20-1 and TRBJ2-7, with D hard to call. CDR3 length: 15 amino acids. CDR1 is DFQATT, CDR2 SNEGSKA, per germline (reference sequence). Trimming shortened V by 4 bases and J by 0 bases, and 16 bases separated the two germline ends. CDR3 loop: CSATNNRLSSYEQYF. For the CDR3, the DNA is TGCAGTGCTACCAACAATCGACTGAGCTCCTACGAGCAGTACTTC.

This clonotype was counted ten times or more. This chain connects TRBV12-3 or TRBV12-4 to TRBJ2-1; 8 nucleotides align to TRBD2. V lost 1 base to trimming and J lost 5 bases; unmatched junction nucleotides: 4. This CDR3 is built from 15 residues. In DNA form, the CDR3 reads TGTGCCAGCAGTTTAGACGGGAGGGCCAACAATGAGCAGTTCTTC. Protein: CASSLDGRANNEQFF.

This clonotype was counted only a few times. V usage is TRBV3-1 and J usage is TRBJ1-1; no clear D. The germline CDR1 and CDR2 sequences are LGHDT and YNNKEL (reference sequence). The CDR3 is 12 residues long. V was pared by 3 bases and J by 8 bases, with 10 bases between. DNA of the CDR3: TGTGCCAGCAGCCACCCCCGTGGGGAAGCTTTCTTT. The encoded protein is CASSHPRGEAFF.

This clonotype was counted at least ten times. The J gene is TRBJ2-1, the V gene TRBV7-2, with TRBD2 identical over 8 bases. The CDR3 sequence is 16 residues long. V shed 6 bases and J 4 bases; nucleotides not matched to a gene: 11. The germline V gene has CDR1 SGHTA and CDR2 FQGNSA. The CDR3 DNA reads as TGTGCCAGCAGAACTGCGAGCGGGAGTATTTACAATGAGCAGTTCTTC. Its translation is CASRTASGSIYNEQFF.

The rearrangement joins TRBV2 to TRBJ2-7; unclear D gene. The CDR3 is 15 residues long. Per germline, CDR1 SNHLY and CDR2 FYNNEI. V shed 4 bases and J shed 6 bases, with 19 bases lying between them. CDR3 residues: CASSGDTPLSLEQYF. DNA for the CDR3: TGTGCCAGCAGTGGCGACACCCCCCTGTCTCTCGAGCAGTACTTC.

Only a few counts were recorded for this clonotype. This chain links TRBV11-2 with TRBJ1-4; 12 bases are a match to TRBD1. With V trimmed by 4 bases and J by 9 bases, 6 bases remained unmatched. Germline V lookup: CDR1 SGHAT, CDR2 FQNNGV. CDR3 size: 15 residues. Here the CDR3 reads CASSSPGQGAKKLFF. CDR3 DNA sequence: TGTGCCAGCAGCTCCCCGGGACAGGGGGCGAAAAAACTGTTTTTT.

This clonotype was recorded at least ten times. The chain carries TRBV5-1 and TRBJ2-7; D might be TRBD2 (5 bases). The germline gives CDR1 SGHRS, CDR2 YFSETQ. The V gene lost 2 bases and the J gene lost 2 bases, with 8 bases spanning the gap. The CDR3 totals 13 residues. For the CDR3, the DNA is TGCGCCAGCAGCTTTCCGGGAACCTACGAGCAGTACTTC. This sequence encodes CASSFPGTYEQYF.

This clonotype was counted only a few times. The chain joins TRBV6-1 to TRBJ2-3; 7 nucleotides align to TRBD2. Germline V gives CDR1 MNHNS, CDR2 SASEGT. The CDR3 loop spans 16 amino acids. The junction had 10 bases not matched to a gene; V was cut back by 7 bases and J by 0 bases. Here the CDR3 reads CASTPNSGLSTDTQYF. CDR3 coding DNA: TGTGCCAGCACGCCCAATAGCGGGCTCAGCACAGATACGCAGTATTTT.

The rearrangement joins TRBV6-1 to TRBJ2-1; 9 bases fit TRBD2. The trim removed 3 bases at V and 3 bases at J, leaving 9 bases unmatched. There are 17 residues in the CDR3. Germline V gives CDR1 MNHNS, CDR2 SASEGT. CDR3 residues: CASSDPGDSGGYNEQFF. CDR3 in DNA: TGTGCCAGCAGTGACCCCGGTGATAGCGGGGGCTACAATGAGCAGTTCTTC.

Comment on this clonotype: Compared with germline, one end of the junction differs, possibly owing to a read error. The rearrangement links TRBV2 to TRBJ1-4; D is perhaps TRBD1 (6 bases). This CDR3 spans 15 amino acids. In germline, CDR1 is SNHLY, CDR2 FYNNEI. In DNA, the CDR3 is TGTGCCAGCAGTGAAAGCGGGGGGCGGGATGAAAGACTGTTTTTT. Protein: CASSESGGRDERLFF.

J is TRBJ1-6 and V is TRBV4-3, with D perhaps TRBD1 (6 bases). Germline-derived CDR1 and CDR2 are LGHNA and YSLEER. CDR3 size: 15 residues. Trimming removed 0 bases at V and 9 bases at J, with 12 bases between. The DNA of the CDR3 is TGCGCCAGCAGCCAAGATCAGGGGTCGTCTTCACCCCTCCACTTT. Protein product: CASSQDQGSSSPLHF.

This clonotype was detected a few times. The J gene is TRBJ1-6, the V gene TRBV14; tentative D call: TRBD1 (5 bases). CDR3 length: 12 amino acids. Trimming took 8 bases from V and 14 from J, leaving 16 bases between them. The germline CDR1 and CDR2 sequences are SGHDN and FVKESK. The CDR3 DNA reads as TGTGCCAGCCACGGAGGGTCGGGGGCCCTCCACTTT. Amino acids: CASHGGSGALHF.

The chain employs TRBV27 and TRBJ1-2; D call uncertain. Germline V CDR1 and CDR2: MNHEY, SMNVEV (reference sequence). This CDR3 is built from 13 residues. V was cut by 5 bases and J by 8 bases, with 15 bases left in between. In nucleotides, the CDR3 is TGTGCCAGCAGTCCAGGACCCGGCTGGGGCTACACCTTC. Translated: CASSPGPGWGYTF.

This clonotype was detected many times. For the CDR3, the DNA is TGTGCCAGCAGCTTAGGGACTACCTACAATGAGCAGTTCTTC. It codes for CASSLGTTYNEQFF. The J gene is TRBJ2-1, the V gene TRBV7-8; D possibly corresponds to TRBD2 (6 bases). The V gene lost 1 base and the J gene lost 2 bases, with 6 bases spanning the gap. CDR3 size: 14 residues. From germline, CDR1 is SGHVS and CDR2 FQNEAQ. The whole variable domain, remainder taken from reference TRBV7-8 and TRBJ2-1, is GAGVSQSPRYKVAKRGQDVALRCDPISGHVSLFWYQQALGQGPEFLTYFQNEAQLDKSGLPSDRFFAERPEGSVSTLKIQRTQQEDSAVYLCASSLGTTYNEQFFGPGTRLTVL.

The gene calls are TRBV7-2 and TRBJ2-3; 7 bases are a match to TRBD1. The CDR3 runs 14 residues. The J segment lost 5 bases and the V segment lost 3 bases, leaving 5 bases of the junction unmatched. Germline-derived CDR1 and CDR2 are SGHTA and FQGNSA. The CDR3 is CASSFDRDQDTQYF. The CDR3 DNA reads as TGTGCCAGCAGCTTTGACAGGGACCAAGATACGCAGTATTTT.

This clonotype was seen many times. J is TRBJ2-1 and V is TRBV5-1; D may be TRBD2 (6 bases). Trimming pared 5 bases from V and 9 bases from J, leaving 15 bases between. From germline, CDR1 is SGHRS and CDR2 YFSETQ. The CDR3 runs to 13 residues. As DNA, the CDR3 is TGCGCCAGCAGGGGACTGATTTTCTTTGAGCAGTTCTTC. Protein product: CASRGLIFFEQFF.

This clonotype has only a few counts. V gene TRBV28 combines with J gene TRBJ2-2, with 7 bases identical to TRBD2. V lost 7 bases, J lost 7 bases, and 9 bases stayed unmatched. This CDR3 is built from 14 residues. Germline lookup yields CDR1 MDHEN and CDR2 SYDVKM. In DNA, the CDR3 is TGTGCCAGCACGGGGGGAGGGCTAGTCGGGGAGCTGTTTTTT. The encoded protein is CASTGGGLVGELFF.

This clonotype has only a few counts. The chain combines TRBV5-1 with TRBJ1-4; D is undetermined. The CDR3 sequence is 14 residues long. The germline gives CDR1 SGHRS, CDR2 YFSETQ. Trimming shortened V by 4 bases and J by 5 bases, and 12 bases separated the two germline ends. The CDR3 loop reads CASSAGLLNEKLFF. The CDR3 DNA sequence: TGCGCCAGCAGCGCTGGACTTTTAAATGAAAAACTGTTTTTT. Together with reference TRBV5-1 and TRBJ1-4, the CDR3 gives the full variable domain: KAGVTQTPRYLIKTRGQQVTLSCSPISGHRSVSWYQQTPGQGLQFLFEYFSETQRNKGNFPGRFSGRQFSNSRSEMNVSTLELGDSALYLCASSAGLLNEKLFFGSGTQLSVL.

The V gene is TRBV6-2 or TRBV6-3, the J gene TRBJ2-3; D gene unclear. This CDR3 spans 13 amino acids. Trimming removed 7 bases at V and 5 bases at J, with 13 bases between. In germline, CDR1 is MNHEY, CDR2 SVGEGT. The DNA for the CDR3 is TGTGCCAGCACCCAAGACGAACTAGATACGCAGTATTTT. It is translated as CASTQDELDTQYF.

This clonotype was observed at least ten times. This sequence joins TRBV12-3 or TRBV12-4 and TRBJ2-2; 7 bases are a match to TRBD2. The J segment lost 1 base and the V segment lost 7 bases, leaving 12 bases of the junction unmatched. This CDR3 contains 17 residues. CDR3 nucleotide sequence: TGTGCCAGCACCCCAGGAGGGACTACCTGGAACACCGGGGAGCTGTTTTTT. Amino acids: CASTPGGTTWNTGELFF.

This clonotype was picked up many times. The chain has TRBV5-1 and TRBJ2-4; D gene uncertain. This CDR3 is 17 amino acids long. The V gene lost 1 base and the J gene lost 0 bases, with 14 bases spanning the gap. Per the germline V gene, CDR1 is SGHRS and CDR2 is YFSETQ. CDR3 sequence reads: CASSLTIPAVAKNIQYF. The CDR3 coding sequence is TGCGCCAGCAGCTTGACCATTCCTGCGGTAGCCAAAAACATTCAGTACTTC.

This clonotype was found a few times. The rearrangement joins TRBV6-1 to TRBJ1-6; D not resolved. V gave up 10 bases and J gave up 7 bases, with 14 bases separating them. CDR3 size: 13 residues. Germline V gives CDR1 MNHNS, CDR2 SASEGT. As DNA, the CDR3 is TGTGCCACCAGGAAGTCTCCGAATTCACCCCTCCACTTT. Translated, it gives CATRKSPNSPLHF.

A few counts support this clonotype. The rearrangement links TRBV12-3 or TRBV12-4 to TRBJ2-7; 7 bases agree with TRBD2. This CDR3 region has 14 residues. V lost 7 bases to trimming and J lost 4 bases; unmatched junction nucleotides: 10. The CDR3 reads CASTWGEGAYEQYF. CDR3 nucleotides: TGTGCCAGCACCTGGGGGGAGGGCGCGTACGAGCAGTACTTC.

The chain couples TRBV11-3 to TRBJ2-1, with 8 bases matching TRBD2. Germline assignment: CDR1 SGHNT and CDR2 YENEEA. The CDR3 has 15 residues. The ends lost 0 bases at V and 7 bases at J; junction bases unmatched: 5. DNA for the CDR3: TGTGCCAGCAGCTTAGACGGGACTAGAAGGAATGAGCAGTTCTTC. This sequence encodes CASSLDGTRRNEQFF. The complete variable domain, with remaining parts taken from reference TRBV11-3 and TRBJ2-1, reads EAGVVQSPRYKIIEKKQPVAFWCNPISGHNTLYWYLQNLGQGPELLIRYENEEAVDDSQLPKDRFSAERLKGVDSTLKIQPAELGDSAVYLCASSLDGTRRNEQFFGPGTRLTVL.

This chain uses TRBV7-9 with TRBJ2-7; D perhaps matches TRBD1 (7 bases). The V gene's germline CDR1 is SEHNR and CDR2 FQNEAQ (reference sequence). V lost 3 bases to trimming and J lost 4 bases, with 13 bases between them. CDR3 length equals 14 residues. CDR3 DNA: TGTGCCAGCAGCTTCGGCGGGACAGAGTACGAGCAGTACTTC. Its protein is CASSFGGTEYEQYF.

This clonotype occurred many times. The chain combines TRBV6-1 with TRBJ2-3; D is unresolved. Trimming removed 7 bases from V and 6 bases from J, with 14 bases in between. The CDR3 is made up of 13 amino acids. Germline CDR1 reads MNHNS; CDR2 reads SASEGT. CDR3 region: CASIGDPLDTQYF. The CDR3 nucleotides are TGTGCCAGCATAGGAGACCCCCTGGATACGCAGTATTTT.

This clonotype was observed at least ten times. The chain employs TRBV28 and TRBJ2-7; no clear D gene. The CDR3 is made up of 11 amino acids. The germline CDR1 and CDR2 sequences are MDHEN and SYDVKM. Trimming took off 3 bases at V and 7 bases at J, with 7 bases between the two ends. Here the CDR3 reads CASSLNGEQYF. CDR3 sequence (DNA): TGTGCCAGCAGTTTGAACGGAGAGCAGTACTTC.